The clone carrying this T cell receptor beta chain was recorded a few times. The antigen is undetermined. MiXCR, applied by TCRdb to the reads, yields one record per CDR3 protein. This table has a few hundred thousand distinct CDR3 sequences, over 35% appearing once. The data were taken from a study of T cell repertoires in cytomegalovirus infection. Study outcomes and limitations: Cumulative public TCR beta family frequency identified carriers of CMV plus the relevant HLA.

The trim removed 2 bases at V and 5 bases at J, leaving 15 bases unmatched. CDR3 size: 18 residues. Germline V CDR1 and CDR2: ENHRY, SYGVKD. This sequence joins TRBV10-3 and TRBJ2-7; 10 nucleotides align to TRBD1. This clonotype was obtained from a human donor in good health (CMV status not recorded). Some clones in this sample may be carry-over from other donors' samples. The sequencing here drew on cultured PBMCs, taken from culture after CMV antigen stimulation. Here the CDR3 DNA reads TGTGCCATCAGTGAGGGCCTTGGGACAGGGGAACGGACGGACGAGCAGTACTTC. Protein product: CAISEGLGTGERTDEQYF.